Listed below are T cell receptor beta chains from one sample, sequenced in a study of cytomegalovirus exposure and HLA in healthy donors. Data came from immunoSEQ multiplex PCR; TCRdb stores just in-frame clones and leaves some out. The sample has a few hundred thousand clones, around 83% seen once. Input material: PBMCs. Receptors were obtained from a girl aged 5 to 17 in good health and CMV-seronegative. Each CDR3 is given with its conserved first and last residue. A D gene is named only where the DNA matches it firmly. The listing skips clone size in some rows; elsewhere it reads once, few, many or a size class.

d_gene	v_gene	j_gene	abundance	CDR3aa	CDR3nt
-	TRBV6-5	TRBJ1-3	-	CASSYGGDSGNTIYF	TGTGCCAGCAGTTACGGGGGGGACTCTGGAAACACCATATATTTT
-	TRBV6-5	TRBJ1-2	-	CASSYSGANYGYTF	TGTGCCAGCAGTTACTCAGGGGCTAACTATGGCTACACCTTC
-	TRBV2	TRBJ1-2	-	CASSPTNYGYTF	TGTGCCAGCAGCCCAACTAACTATGGCTACACCTTC
TRBD2	TRBV5-1	TRBJ2-1	-	CASTAGGGVDEQFF	TGCGCCAGCACCGCGGGGGGTGGTGTGGATGAGCAGTTCTTC
TRBD1	TRBV10-3	TRBJ2-7	-	CAIRGSLGPKQGTYEQYF	TGTGCCATCAGAGGGAGCTTGGGGCCTAAACAGGGGACCTACGAGCAGTACTTC
-	TRBV6-5	TRBJ2-7	-	CASSYVRGRNNEQYF	TGTGCCAGCAGTTACGTCAGGGGCAGGAATAACGAGCAGTACTTC
-	TRBV4-2	TRBJ1-2	-	CASSQGQLYGYTF	TGTGCCAGCAGCCAAGGACAGCTGTATGGCTACACCTTC
-	TRBV6-4	TRBJ2-3	-	CASSDNFPTGTDTQYF	TGTGCCAGCAGTGACAATTTTCCTACTGGCACAGATACGCAGTATTTT
TRBD2	TRBV28	TRBJ2-7	-	CASSFRGGEQYF	TGTGCCAGCAGTTTTCGGGGGGGCGAGCAGTACTTC
-	TRBV30	TRBJ1-3	-	CASEVHLSGNTIYF	TGTGCCTCGGAGGTGCACCTCTCTGGAAACACCATATATTTT
TRBD2	TRBV27	TRBJ2-2	-	CASSLDPGGRVGELFF	TGTGCCAGCAGTTTAGATCCGGGAGGGAGGGTCGGGGAGCTGTTTTTT
-	TRBV12-5	TRBJ1-2	-	CASGRETNYGYTF	TGTGCTAGTGGGCGAGAAACTAACTATGGCTACACCTTC
TRBD1	TRBV28	TRBJ2-1	-	CASSFRTGVNEQFF	TGTGCCAGCAGTTTTCGGACAGGGGTTAATGAGCAGTTCTTC
TRBD2	TRBV10-1	TRBJ2-1	-	CASSGVGGVKEQFF	TGCGCCAGCAGTGGGGTGGGAGGGGTGAAAGAGCAGTTCTTC
-	TRBV28	TRBJ1-6	-	CASSSRGRNSPLHF	TGTGCCAGCAGTTCCAGGGGCCGTAATTCACCCCTCCACTTT
-	TRBV7-9	TRBJ1-1	-	CASSLKSWEVPPRVTEAFF	TGTGCCAGCAGCTTAAAATCATGGGAAGTCCCACCGAGGGTCACTGAAGCTTTCTTT
-	TRBV5-1	TRBJ1-3	-	CASSLDSVPGNTIYF	TGCGCCAGCAGCTTGGATTCCGTTCCGGGAAACACCATATATTTT
TRBD1	TRBV5-6	TRBJ1-2	-	CASSLQDRGNYGYTF	TGTGCCAGCAGCCTACAGGACAGGGGCAACTATGGCTACACCTTC
-	TRBV7-2	TRBJ1-2	-	CASSLSLTDGYTF	TGTGCCAGCAGCTTGTCCCTGACAGATGGCTACACCTTC
TRBD2	TRBV4-1	TRBJ2-3	once	CASSHWTSGSTDTQYF	TGCGCCAGCAGCCACTGGACTAGCGGGAGCACAGATACGCAGTATTTT
TRBD2	TRBV4-3	TRBJ2-5	few	CASSQILASGGGETQYF	TGCGCCAGCAGCCAAATACTGGCTAGCGGGGGCGGGGAGACCCAGTACTTC
-	TRBV7-7	TRBJ2-5	-	CASSPTTGGKETQYF	TGTGCCAGCAGCCCAACAACCGGGGGAAAAGAGACCCAGTACTTC
-	TRBV5-6	TRBJ1-4	few	CASSFLGASGEKLFF	TGTGCCAGCAGCTTTTTGGGGGCGTCTGGGGAAAAACTGTTTTTT
-	TRBV30	TRBJ2-3	few	CAWSRGADTQYF	TGTGCCTGGAGTCGGGGGGCGGATACGCAGTATTTT
TRBD1	TRBV7-8	TRBJ1-2	-	CASSPRGQNNYGYTF	TGTGCCAGCAGCCCCCGGGGACAGAATAACTATGGCTACACCTTC
-	TRBV27	TRBJ2-2	-	CASSLSSPGEDYRGELFF	TGTGCCAGCAGTTTATCTTCTCCCGGGGAAGACTACCGCGGGGAGCTGTTTTTT
-	TRBV6-1	TRBJ2-5	-	CASSESAQGGVTQYF	TGTGCCAGCAGTGAATCCGCACAGGGGGGGGTGACCCAGTACTTC
-	TRBV6-1	TRBJ2-1	once	CASNSVVGEQFF	TGTGCCAGCAATTCCGTAGTCGGTGAGCAGTTCTTC
-	TRBV7-3	TRBJ1-6	-	CASSLDSSYNSPLHF	TGTGCCAGCAGCTTAGACAGCTCCTATAATTCACCCCTCCACTTT
-	TRBV6-5	TRBJ1-2	-	CASSYSDSNYGYTF	TGTGCCAGCAGTTACTCGGACAGTAACTATGGCTACACCTTC
TRBD2	TRBV7-2	TRBJ2-1	once	CASRNTSGGSNEQFF	TGTGCCAGCAGGAACACTAGCGGGGGTAGCAATGAGCAGTTCTTC
TRBD1	TRBV19	TRBJ1-5	-	CASSSRQGTNQPQHF	TGTGCCAGTAGTTCTAGACAGGGAACGAATCAGCCCCAGCATTTT
-	TRBV10-1	TRBJ1-1	-	CASSESSGSDTEAFF	TGCGCCAGCAGTGAGTCATCGGGATCGGACACTGAAGCTTTCTTT
TRBD2	TRBV5-4	TRBJ2-3	once	CASRRTSGRTDTDTQYF	TGTGCCAGCAGAAGGACTAGCGGGAGAACGGACACAGATACGCAGTATTTT
TRBD2	TRBV4-1	TRBJ2-7	-	CASSQGYGGSSYEQYF	TGCGCCAGCAGCCAAGGGTACGGGGGGAGCTCCTACGAGCAGTACTTC
TRBD2	TRBV27	TRBJ2-3	-	CASSLEGGRGSGDTQYF	TGTGCCAGCAGTTTAGAGGGCGGGAGGGGTTCGGGGGATACGCAGTATTTT
-	TRBV9	TRBJ2-5	-	CASSEQSEETQYF	TGTGCCAGCAGCGAACAATCCGAAGAGACCCAGTACTTC
-	TRBV5-1	TRBJ2-5	-	CASSFLESQETQYF	TGCGCCAGCAGCTTTCTAGAGAGCCAAGAGACCCAGTACTTC
-	TRBV7-9	TRBJ2-3	-	CASSLPERGDTQYF	TGTGCCAGCAGCTTACCGGAAAGGGGTGATACGCAGTATTTT